This T cell receptor (beta chain) was retrieved from a study of human T cells and chemical hapten exposure. At the level of the study: Patients, mostly women, had alopecia areata, alopecia totalis or alopecia universalis.

Overall study results and limits: Expanded TCR counts at PT1 were positively correlated with the patch test score.

CDR1 is MDHEN and CDR2 is SYDVKM in the germline V gene. The CDR3 covers 14 residues. Trimming took 5 bases from V and 6 from J, leaving 15 bases between them. Each cDNA molecule in the library carried unique molecular identifiers. A single record per CDR3 protein comes from TCRdb applying MiXCR to the RACE reads. The table has 300,000 to 350,000 distinct CDR3 sequences, under 9% seen once. Note on this clonotype: Its matching antigen is unknown.

Time point indicated: patch test 1, 2 weeks after DPC sensitization. Treatment noted: therapeutic diphenylcyclopropenone sensitization with weekly scalp DPC. Participating donors were patients with alopecia, aged 18 to 70 years, considered appropriate candidates for DPC. This chain links TRBV28 with TRBJ2-3; D not certain. Material: whole blood, obtained in connection with sensitization to the hapten diphenylcyclopropenone (DPC). The source is a woman aged 18-30 years with alopecia areata. Some clones in this sample may be carry-over from other donors' samples. In DNA, the CDR3 is TGTGCCAGCAGTCTCGGGCTCACGAGGGATACGCAGTATTTT. Translation: CASSLGLTRDTQYF.